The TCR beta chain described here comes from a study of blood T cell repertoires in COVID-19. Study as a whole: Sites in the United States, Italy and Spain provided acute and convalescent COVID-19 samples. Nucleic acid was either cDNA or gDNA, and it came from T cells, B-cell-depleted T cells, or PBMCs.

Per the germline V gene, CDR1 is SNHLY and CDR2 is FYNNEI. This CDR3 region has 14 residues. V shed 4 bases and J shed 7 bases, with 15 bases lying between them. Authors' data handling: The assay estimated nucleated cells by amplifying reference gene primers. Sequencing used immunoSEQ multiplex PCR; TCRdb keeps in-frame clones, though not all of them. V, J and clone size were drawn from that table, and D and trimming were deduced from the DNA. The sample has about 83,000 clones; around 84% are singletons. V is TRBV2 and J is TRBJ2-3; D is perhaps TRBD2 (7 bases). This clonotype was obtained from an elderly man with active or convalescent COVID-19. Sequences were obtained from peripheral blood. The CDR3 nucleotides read TGTGCCAGCAGTGTGGGGGGGGCCCAGAATACGCAGTATTTT. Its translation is CASSVGGAQNTQYF.